This T cell receptor beta chain was retrieved from a study of T cell changes during pregnancy in multiple sclerosis. This CDR3 contains 15 residues. Germline CDR1 WSHSY, CDR2 SAAADI. Unmatched junction bases numbered 11, after V lost 5 bases and J lost 5 bases. Measured with immunoSEQ multiplex PCR; TCRdb has only the in-frame clones, and not every one. In the table there are 20,000 or so clones, about 92% of which are singletons. The clonotype originates from a female donor in good health, enrolled as a control in a pregnancy study. This chain joins TRBV10-2 and TRBJ2-5; 7 positions match TRBD2. Sequencing was performed on CD8+ T cells from peripheral blood mononuclear cells, taken in the third trimester of pregnancy. The CDR3 protein is CASSNKRGGPETQYF. The CDR3 nucleotides are TGCGCCAGCAGTAACAAGCGGGGCGGCCCGGAGACCCAGTACTTC.